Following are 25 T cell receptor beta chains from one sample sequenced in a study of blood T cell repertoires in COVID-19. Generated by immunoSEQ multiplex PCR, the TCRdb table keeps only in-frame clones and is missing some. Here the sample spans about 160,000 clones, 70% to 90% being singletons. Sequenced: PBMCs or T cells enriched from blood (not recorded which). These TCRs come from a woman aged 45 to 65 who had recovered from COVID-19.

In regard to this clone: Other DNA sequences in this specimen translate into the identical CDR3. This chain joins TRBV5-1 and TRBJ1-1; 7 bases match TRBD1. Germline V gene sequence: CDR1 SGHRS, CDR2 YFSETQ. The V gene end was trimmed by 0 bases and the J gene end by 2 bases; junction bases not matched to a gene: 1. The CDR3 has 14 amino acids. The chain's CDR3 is CASSLGTGNTEAFF. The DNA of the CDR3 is TGCGCCAGCAGCTTGGGGACAGGAAACACTGAAGCTTTCTTT.

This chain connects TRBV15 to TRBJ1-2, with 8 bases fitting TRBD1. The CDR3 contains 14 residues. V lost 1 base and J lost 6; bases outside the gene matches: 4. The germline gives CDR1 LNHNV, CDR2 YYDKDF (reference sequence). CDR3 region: CATSRGGQGDGYTF. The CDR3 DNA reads TGTGCCACCAGCAGAGGTGGACAGGGCGATGGCTACACCTTC.

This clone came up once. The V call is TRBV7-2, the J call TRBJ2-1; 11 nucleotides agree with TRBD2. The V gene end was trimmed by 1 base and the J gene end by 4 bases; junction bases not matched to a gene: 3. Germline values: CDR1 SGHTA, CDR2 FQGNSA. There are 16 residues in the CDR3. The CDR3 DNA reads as TGTGCCAGCAGCTTAGGTCTAGCGGGGGGTTACAATGAGCAGTTCTTC. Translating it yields CASSLGLAGGYNEQFF. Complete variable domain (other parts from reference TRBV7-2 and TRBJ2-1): GAGVSQSPSNKVTEKGKDVELRCDPISGHTALYWYRQSLGQGLEFLIYFQGNSAPDKSGLPSDRFSAERTGGSVSTLTIQRTQQEDSAVYLCASSLGLAGGYNEQFFGPGTRLTVL.

DNA for the CDR3: TGTGCCAGTAGTAGGAGACAGGGGGCTTCGAACACTGAAGCTTTCTTT. Translating gives CASSRRQGASNTEAFF. The chain combines TRBV19 with TRBJ1-1, with 10 bases fitting TRBD1. The CDR3 is 16 residues long. J gave up 1 base and V 4 bases, and 6 bases lay outside the gene matches. Germline CDR1 reads LNHDA; CDR2 reads SQIVND (reference sequence).

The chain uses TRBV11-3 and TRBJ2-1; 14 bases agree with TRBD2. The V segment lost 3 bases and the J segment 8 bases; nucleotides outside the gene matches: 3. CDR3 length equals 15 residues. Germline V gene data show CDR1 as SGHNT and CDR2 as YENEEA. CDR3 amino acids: CASSLTSGGEYEQFF. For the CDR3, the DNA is TGTGCCAGCAGCTTGACTAGCGGGGGGGAGTATGAGCAGTTCTTC.

The CDR3 DNA sequence: TGTGCCAGCGAAAGGATAGGGCGGGGACCAGATACGCAGTATTTT. Protein product: CASERIGRGPDTQYF. V and J are TRBV6-6 and TRBJ2-3, with D tentatively TRBD2 (6 bases). The V gene's germline CDR1 is MNHNY and CDR2 SVGAGI (reference sequence). V lost 8 bases to trimming and J lost 4 bases, with 19 bases between them. The CDR3 is made up of 15 amino acids.

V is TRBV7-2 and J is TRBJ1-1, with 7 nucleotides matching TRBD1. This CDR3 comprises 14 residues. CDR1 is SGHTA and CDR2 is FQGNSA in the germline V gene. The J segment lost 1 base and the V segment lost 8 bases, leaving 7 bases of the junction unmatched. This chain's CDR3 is CASGFEGANTEAFF. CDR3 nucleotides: TGTGCCAGCGGGTTCGAGGGGGCGAACACTGAAGCTTTCTTT.

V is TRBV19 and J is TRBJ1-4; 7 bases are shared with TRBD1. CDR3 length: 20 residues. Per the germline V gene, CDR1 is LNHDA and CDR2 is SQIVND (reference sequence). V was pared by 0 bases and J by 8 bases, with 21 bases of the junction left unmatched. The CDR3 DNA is TGTGCCAGTAGTATAGATGGGGGCTTGCCCGTTGGCAGGGGGTCCGAAAAACTGTTTTTT. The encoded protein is CASSIDGGLPVGRGSEKLFF.

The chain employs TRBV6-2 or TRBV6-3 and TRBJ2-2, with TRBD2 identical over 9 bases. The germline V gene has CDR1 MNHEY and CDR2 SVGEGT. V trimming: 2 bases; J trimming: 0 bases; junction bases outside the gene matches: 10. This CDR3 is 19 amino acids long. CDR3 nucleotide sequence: TGTGCCAGCAGTTACCCTCTGGGTAGCGGGGGATCGAACACCGGGGAGCTGTTTTTT. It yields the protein CASSYPLGSGGSNTGELFF.

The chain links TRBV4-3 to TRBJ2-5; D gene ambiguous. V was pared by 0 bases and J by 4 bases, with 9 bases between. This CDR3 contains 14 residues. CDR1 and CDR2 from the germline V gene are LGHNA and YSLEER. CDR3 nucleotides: TGCGCCAGCAGCCAAGATCCGAGCGCAGAGACCCAGTACTTC. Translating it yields CASSQDPSAETQYF.

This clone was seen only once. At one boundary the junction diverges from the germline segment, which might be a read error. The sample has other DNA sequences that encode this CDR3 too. The CDR3 loop is CASSLEASGGSLYGYTF. DNA for the CDR3: TGTGCCAGCAGCTTAGAGGCTAGTGGCGGCTCCCTCTATGGCTACACTTTC. The V call is TRBV11-2, the J call TRBJ1-2, with D unclear. CDR1 and CDR2 (germline): SGHAT, FQNNGV. The CDR3 loop spans 17 amino acids. The whole variable domain, filled in from reference TRBV11-2 and TRBJ1-2, reads EAGVAQSPRYKIIEKRQSVAFWCNPISGHATLYWYQQILGQGPKLLIQFQNNGVVDDSQLPKDRFSAERLKGVDSTLKIQPAKLEDSAVYLCASSLEASGGSLYGYTFGSGTRLTVV.

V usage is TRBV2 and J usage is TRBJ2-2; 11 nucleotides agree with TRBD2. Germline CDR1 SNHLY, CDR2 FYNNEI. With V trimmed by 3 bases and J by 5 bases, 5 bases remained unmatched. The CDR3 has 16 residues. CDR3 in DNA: TGTGCCAGCAGTGATAGCGGGGGGGCCGTAACCGGGGAGCTGTTTTTT. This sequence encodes CASSDSGGAVTGELFF.

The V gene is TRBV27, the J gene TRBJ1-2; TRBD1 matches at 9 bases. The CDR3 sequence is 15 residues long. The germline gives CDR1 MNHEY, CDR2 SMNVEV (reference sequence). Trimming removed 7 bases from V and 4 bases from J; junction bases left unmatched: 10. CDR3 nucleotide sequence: TGTGCCAGCACCCCGGACAGGGGCGGTGGCTATGGCTACACCTTC. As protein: CASTPDRGGGYGYTF.

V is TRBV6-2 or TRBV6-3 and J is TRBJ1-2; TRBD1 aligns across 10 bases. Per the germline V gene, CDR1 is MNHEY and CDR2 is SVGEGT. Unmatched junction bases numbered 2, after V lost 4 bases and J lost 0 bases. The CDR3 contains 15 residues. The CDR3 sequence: CASSSGTGANYGYTF. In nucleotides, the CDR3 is TGTGCCAGCAGTTCCGGGACAGGGGCTAACTATGGCTACACCTTC.

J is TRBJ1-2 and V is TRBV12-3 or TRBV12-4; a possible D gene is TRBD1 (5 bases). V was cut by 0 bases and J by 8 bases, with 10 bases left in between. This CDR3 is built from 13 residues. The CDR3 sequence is CASSLASGGGYTF. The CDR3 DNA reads TGTGCCAGCAGTTTAGCTTCGGGGGGAGGCTACACCTTC.

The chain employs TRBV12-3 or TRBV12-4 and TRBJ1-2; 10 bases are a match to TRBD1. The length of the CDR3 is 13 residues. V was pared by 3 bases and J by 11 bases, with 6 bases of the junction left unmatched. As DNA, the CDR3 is TGTGCCAGCAGTTTCGACAGGGGGCGTTTGTACACCTTC. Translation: CASSFDRGRLYTF.

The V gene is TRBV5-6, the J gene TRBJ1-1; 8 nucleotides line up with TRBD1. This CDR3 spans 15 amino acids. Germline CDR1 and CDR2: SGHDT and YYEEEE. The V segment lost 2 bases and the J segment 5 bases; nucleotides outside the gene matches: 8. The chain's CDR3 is CASSFYDRGGTEAFF. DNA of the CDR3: TGTGCCAGCAGCTTCTACGACAGGGGAGGAACTGAAGCTTTCTTT.

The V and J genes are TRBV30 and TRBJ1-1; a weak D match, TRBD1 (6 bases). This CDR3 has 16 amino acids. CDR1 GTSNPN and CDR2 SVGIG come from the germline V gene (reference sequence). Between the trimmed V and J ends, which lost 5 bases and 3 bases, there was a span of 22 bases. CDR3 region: CAWYPTGKGRYTEAFF. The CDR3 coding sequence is TGTGCCTGGTACCCTACAGGGAAGGGAAGATACACTGAAGCTTTCTTT.

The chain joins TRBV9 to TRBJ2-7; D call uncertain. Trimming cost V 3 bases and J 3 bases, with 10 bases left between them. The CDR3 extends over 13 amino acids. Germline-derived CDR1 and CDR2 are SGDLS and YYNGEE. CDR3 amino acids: CASSAPTSYEQYF. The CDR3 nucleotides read TGTGCCAGCAGCGCACCCACCAGCTACGAGCAGTACTTC.

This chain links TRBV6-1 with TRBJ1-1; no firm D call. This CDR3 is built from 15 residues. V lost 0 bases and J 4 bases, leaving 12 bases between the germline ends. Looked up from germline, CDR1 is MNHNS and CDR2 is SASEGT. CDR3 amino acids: CASSEAPLSATEAFF. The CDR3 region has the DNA TGTGCCAGCAGTGAAGCCCCCCTCAGTGCCACTGAAGCTTTCTTT.

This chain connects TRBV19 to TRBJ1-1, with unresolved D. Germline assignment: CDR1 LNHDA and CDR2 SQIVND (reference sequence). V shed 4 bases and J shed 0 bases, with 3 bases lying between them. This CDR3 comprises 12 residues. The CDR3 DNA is TGTGCCAGTAGTAGAGTGAACACTGAAGCTTTCTTT. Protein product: CASSRVNTEAFF.

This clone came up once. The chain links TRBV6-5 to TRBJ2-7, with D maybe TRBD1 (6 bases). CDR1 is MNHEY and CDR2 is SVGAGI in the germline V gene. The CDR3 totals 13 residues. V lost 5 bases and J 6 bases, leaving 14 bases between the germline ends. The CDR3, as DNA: TGTGCCAGCAGTCCACAGGGTTATGGCGAGCAGTACTTC. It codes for CASSPQGYGEQYF.

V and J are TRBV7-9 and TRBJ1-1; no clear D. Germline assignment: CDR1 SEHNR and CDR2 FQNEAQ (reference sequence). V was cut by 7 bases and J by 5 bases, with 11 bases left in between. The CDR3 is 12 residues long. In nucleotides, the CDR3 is TGTGCCAGCATCTCCGGTGCGACTGAAGCTTTCTTT. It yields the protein CASISGATEAFF.

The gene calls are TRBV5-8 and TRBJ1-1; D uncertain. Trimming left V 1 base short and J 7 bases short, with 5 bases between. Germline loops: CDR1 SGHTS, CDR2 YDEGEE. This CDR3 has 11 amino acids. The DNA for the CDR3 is TGTGCCAGCAGCTTGAATCTTGAAGCTTTCTTT. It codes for CASSLNLEAFF.

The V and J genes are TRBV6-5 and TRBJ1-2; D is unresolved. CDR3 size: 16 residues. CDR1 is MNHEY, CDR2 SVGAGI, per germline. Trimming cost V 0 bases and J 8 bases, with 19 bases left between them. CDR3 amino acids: CASSYSKRPSGGGYTF. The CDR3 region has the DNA TGTGCCAGCAGTTACTCGAAGCGGCCCAGCGGCGGAGGCTACACCTTC.